The 14 T cell receptor beta chains listed next were all sequenced from one sample in a study of control samples from healthy donors and cancer patients. The table came from immunoSEQ multiplex PCR; TCRdb's copy has only in-frame clones and leaves some out. Of about 140,000 clones in the sample, 91% are singletons; the top ten hold about 7.6%. The sample consisted of blood. These receptors originate from a man younger than 35 in good health.

V gene TRBV7-8 combines with J gene TRBJ1-1, with a weak D call TRBD1 (5 bases). CDR3 size: 14 residues. Trimming removed 1 base at V and 3 bases at J, with 9 bases between. In germline, CDR1 is SGHVS, CDR2 FQNEAQ. CDR3 DNA sequence: TGTGCCAGCAGCTTAGGGCGGGGCTACACTGAAGCTTTCTTT. Encoded protein: CASSLGRGYTEAFF. The full variable domain, in which reference TRBV7-8 and TRBJ1-1 provide the parts outside the CDR3, is GAGVSQSPRYKVAKRGQDVALRCDPISGHVSLFWYQQALGQGPEFLTYFQNEAQLDKSGLPSDRFFAERPEGSVSTLKIQRTQQEDSAVYLCASSLGRGYTEAFFGQGTRLTVV.

The CDR3 is CATSGTEETQYF. As DNA, the CDR3 is TGTGCCACCAGTGGCACTGAAGAGACCCAGTACTTC. The chain has TRBV24-1 and TRBJ2-5, with D unclear. Germline CDR1 KGHDR, CDR2 SFDVKD. V dropped 5 bases and J dropped 3 bases, with 6 bases sitting between them. This CDR3 comprises 12 residues.

The chain couples TRBV12-3 or TRBV12-4 to TRBJ1-2, with 8 positions matching TRBD1. V was pared by 8 bases and J by 8 bases, with 10 bases of the junction left unmatched. The CDR3 is 13 amino acids. The chain's CDR3 is CASRARGRRGYTF. Here the CDR3 DNA reads TGTGCCAGCCGGGCCAGGGGGCGCAGGGGCTACACCTTC.

The genes are TRBV25-1 and TRBJ2-5, with 7 bases aligning to TRBD1. There are 14 residues in the CDR3. Germline CDR1 is MGHDK and CDR2 is SYGVNS. V lost 1 base and J lost 4; bases outside the gene matches: 3. CDR3 region: CASSELAGGETQYF. The CDR3 DNA sequence: TGTGCCAGCAGTGAATTGGCAGGGGGAGAGACCCAGTACTTC. The entire variable domain, with the rest obtained from reference TRBV25-1 and TRBJ2-5, is as follows: EADIYQTPRYLVIGTGKKITLECSQTMGHDKMYWYQQDPGMELHLIHYSYGVNSTEKGDLSSESTVSRIRTEHFPLTLESARPSHTSQYLCASSELAGGETQYFGPGTRLLVL.

The chain couples TRBV5-5 to TRBJ2-7; 9 bases are a match to TRBD2. This CDR3 is 14 amino acids long. Germline V gene sequence: CDR1 SGHKS, CDR2 YYEKEE (reference sequence). V dropped 3 bases and J dropped 3; count of bases not matched to a gene: 4. The DNA for the CDR3 is TGTGCCAGCAGCTCTAGCGGGGCACACTACGAGCAGTACTTC. It encodes CASSSSGAHYEQYF.

This chain uses TRBV4-2 with TRBJ1-5; a possible D gene is TRBD1 (6 bases). Looked up from germline, CDR1 is LGHNA and CDR2 is YNFKEQ. The CDR3 has 16 residues. Trimming took off 4 bases at V and 0 bases at J, with 13 bases between the two ends. CDR3 region: CASSPSDSNSNQPQHF. The CDR3 nucleotides read TGTGCCAGCAGCCCATCGGACAGCAATAGCAATCAGCCCCAGCATTTT.

This sequence joins TRBV6-2 or TRBV6-3 and TRBJ1-1; D remains ambiguous. Trimming left V 5 bases short and J 1 base short, with 11 bases between. Germline lookup yields CDR1 MNHEY and CDR2 SVGEGT. CDR3 length equals 14 residues. This CDR3 is CASSTQPGNTEAFF. CDR3 bases: TGTGCCAGCAGTACCCAACCAGGGAACACTGAAGCTTTCTTT.

This clone was counted only a few times. V gene TRBV4-1 combines with J gene TRBJ1-5; no clear D. Germline assignment: CDR1 MGHRA and CDR2 YSYEKL. V was shortened by 1 base and J by 2 bases, with 9 bases between the two germline ends. The CDR3 loop spans 15 amino acids. DNA for the CDR3: TGCGCCAGCAGCCAAGTATGGGGTGGCAATCAGCCCCAGCATTTT. Amino acid sequence: CASSQVWGGNQPQHF.

The V gene is TRBV2, the J gene TRBJ2-2, with 8 bases identical to TRBD1. This CDR3 is 13 amino acids long. Germline V lookup: CDR1 SNHLY, CDR2 FYNNEI. The V segment lost 6 bases and the J segment 7 bases; nucleotides outside the gene matches: 4. CDR3 residues: CASRGQAGGELFF. CDR3 coding DNA: TGTGCCAGCAGGGGACAGGCGGGCGGGGAGCTGTTTTTT.

The count of this clone is one. This chain connects TRBV3-1 (or the pseudogene TRBV3-2) to TRBJ2-5; D may be TRBD1 (5 bases). Between the trimmed V and J ends, which lost 3 bases and 5 bases, there was a span of 10 bases. Per germline, CDR1 LGHDT and CDR2 YNNKEL (reference sequence). CDR3 length: 13 residues. The DNA for the CDR3 is TGTGCCAGCAGCCAGAACAGGATTGAGACCCAGTACTTC. It translates to CASSQNRIETQYF.

This clone has a count of ten or more. This chain connects TRBV27 to TRBJ1-6; unclear D gene. The CDR3 runs 14 residues. Trimming took 3 bases from V and 9 from J, leaving 12 bases between them. CDR1 and CDR2 from the germline V gene are MNHEY and SMNVEV (reference sequence). In DNA form, the CDR3 reads TGTGCCAGCAGTTTCGTGGGAACCTCTTCACCCCTCCACTTT. This gives the protein CASSFVGTSSPLHF.

V gene TRBV28 combines with J gene TRBJ1-5; 10 bases align to TRBD1. This CDR3 comprises 17 residues. The V gene end was trimmed by 3 bases and the J gene end by 1 base; junction bases not matched to a gene: 6. Germline CDR1 MDHEN, CDR2 SYDVKM. The CDR3 spells CASSLSGTGESNQPQHF. In DNA, the CDR3 is TGTGCCAGCAGTTTGTCAGGGACAGGGGAGAGCAATCAGCCCCAGCATTTT.

CDR3 loop: CASSAGTSLAEPQHF. CDR3 in DNA: TGCGCCAGCAGCGCCGGGACATCCCTCGCAGAGCCCCAGCATTTT. This chain uses TRBV5-1 with TRBJ1-5; D is possibly TRBD1 (6 bases). V lost 4 bases and J lost 8, with 19 bases in between. Germline values: CDR1 SGHRS, CDR2 YFSETQ. The CDR3 spans 15 residues.

The chain uses TRBV20-1 and TRBJ2-3; D is ambiguous. This CDR3 is 11 amino acids long. Germline CDR1 DFQATT, CDR2 SNEGSKA (reference sequence). The V end lost 6 bases, the J end lost 6 bases, and 10 bases lay between the germline ends. The CDR3 here is CSAPREDTQYF. CDR3 coding DNA: TGCAGTGCCCCTCGCGAGGATACGCAGTATTTT.